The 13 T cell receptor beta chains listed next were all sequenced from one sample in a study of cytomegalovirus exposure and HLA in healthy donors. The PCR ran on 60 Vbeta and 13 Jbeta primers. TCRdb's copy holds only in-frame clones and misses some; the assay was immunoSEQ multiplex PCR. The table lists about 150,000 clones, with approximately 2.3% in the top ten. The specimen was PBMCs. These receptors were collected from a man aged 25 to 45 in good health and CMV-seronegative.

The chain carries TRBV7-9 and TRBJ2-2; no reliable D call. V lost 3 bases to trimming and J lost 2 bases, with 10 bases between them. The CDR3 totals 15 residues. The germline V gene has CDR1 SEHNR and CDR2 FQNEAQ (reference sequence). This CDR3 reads CASSFSRPNTGELFF. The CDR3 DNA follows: TGTGCCAGCAGCTTCTCCAGGCCTAACACCGGGGAGCTGTTTTTT.

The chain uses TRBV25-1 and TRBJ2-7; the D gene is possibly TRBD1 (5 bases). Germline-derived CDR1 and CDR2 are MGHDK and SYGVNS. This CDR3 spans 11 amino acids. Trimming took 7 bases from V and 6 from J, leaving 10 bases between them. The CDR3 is CASKGFGEQYF. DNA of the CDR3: TGTGCCAGCAAGGGGTTTGGCGAGCAGTACTTC.

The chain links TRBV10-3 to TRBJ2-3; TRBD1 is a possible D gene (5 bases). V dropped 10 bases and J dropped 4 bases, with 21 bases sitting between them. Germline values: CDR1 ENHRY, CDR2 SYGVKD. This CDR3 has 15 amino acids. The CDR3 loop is CATQGANRDADTQYF. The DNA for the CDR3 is TGTGCCACCCAAGGGGCGAATAGGGATGCAGATACGCAGTATTTT.

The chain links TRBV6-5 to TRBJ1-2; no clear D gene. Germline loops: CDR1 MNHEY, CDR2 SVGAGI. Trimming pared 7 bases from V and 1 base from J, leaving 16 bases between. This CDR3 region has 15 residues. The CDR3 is CASTNPRRLNYGYTF. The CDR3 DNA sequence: TGTGCCAGCACCAACCCGCGCAGGCTTAACTATGGCTACACCTTC.

The DNA for the CDR3 is TGTGCCAGCAGTAACCGGGATATGAGCGTAAATGGCTACACCTTC. As protein: CASSNRDMSVNGYTF. The chain has TRBV27 and TRBJ1-2; no reliable D call. Trimming removed 5 bases at V and 6 bases at J, with 19 bases between. The CDR3 extends over 15 amino acids. Per germline, CDR1 MNHEY and CDR2 SMNVEV (reference sequence).

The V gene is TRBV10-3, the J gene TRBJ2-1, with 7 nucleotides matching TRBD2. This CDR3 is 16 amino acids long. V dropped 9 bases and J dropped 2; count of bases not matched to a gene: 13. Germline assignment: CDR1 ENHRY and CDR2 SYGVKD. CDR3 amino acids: CAMGGSREEPYNEQFF. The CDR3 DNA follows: TGTGCCATGGGGGGGAGCCGGGAGGAGCCCTACAATGAGCAGTTCTTC.

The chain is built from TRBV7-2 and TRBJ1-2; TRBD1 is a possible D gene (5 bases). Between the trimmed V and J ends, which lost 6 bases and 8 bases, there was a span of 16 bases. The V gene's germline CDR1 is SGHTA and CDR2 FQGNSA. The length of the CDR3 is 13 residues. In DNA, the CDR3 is TGTGCCAGCAGAAGGGACTGGCAAGGGGGCTACACCTTC. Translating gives CASRRDWQGGYTF.

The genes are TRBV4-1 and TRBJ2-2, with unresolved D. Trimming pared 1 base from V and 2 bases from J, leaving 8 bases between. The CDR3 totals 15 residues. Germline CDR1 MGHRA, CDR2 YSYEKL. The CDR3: CASSQVRRNTGELFF. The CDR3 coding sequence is TGCGCCAGCAGCCAAGTGAGGCGCAACACCGGGGAGCTGTTTTTT.

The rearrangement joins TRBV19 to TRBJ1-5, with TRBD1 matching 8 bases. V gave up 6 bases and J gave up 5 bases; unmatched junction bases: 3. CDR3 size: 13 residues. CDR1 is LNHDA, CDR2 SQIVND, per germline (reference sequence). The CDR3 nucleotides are TGTGCCAGTAGAAACAGGGGGGATCAGCCCCAGCATTTT. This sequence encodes CASRNRGDQPQHF.

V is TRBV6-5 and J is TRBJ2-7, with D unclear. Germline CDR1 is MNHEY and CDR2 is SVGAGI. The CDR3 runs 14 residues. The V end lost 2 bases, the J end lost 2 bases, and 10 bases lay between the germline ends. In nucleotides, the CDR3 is TGTGCCAGCAGTTACGGCCAGGTACCCTACGAGCAGTACTTC. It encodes CASSYGQVPYEQYF.

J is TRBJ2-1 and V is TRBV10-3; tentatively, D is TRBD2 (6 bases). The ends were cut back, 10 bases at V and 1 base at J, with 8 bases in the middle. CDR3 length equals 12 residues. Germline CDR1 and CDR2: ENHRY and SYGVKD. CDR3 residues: CATSVSYNEQFF. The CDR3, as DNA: TGTGCCACTAGCGTTTCCTACAATGAGCAGTTCTTC.

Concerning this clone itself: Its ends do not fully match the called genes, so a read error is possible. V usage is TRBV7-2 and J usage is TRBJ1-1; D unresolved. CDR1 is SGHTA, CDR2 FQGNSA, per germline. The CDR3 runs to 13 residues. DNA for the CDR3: TGTGCCGGCAGCTTCGGAGTTAACACTGAAGCTTTCTTT. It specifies CAGSFGVNTEAFF.

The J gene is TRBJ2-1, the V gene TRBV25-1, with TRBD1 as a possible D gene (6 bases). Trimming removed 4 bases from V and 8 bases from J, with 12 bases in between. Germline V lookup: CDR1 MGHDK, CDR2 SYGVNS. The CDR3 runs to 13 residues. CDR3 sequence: CASSVRSGDEQFF. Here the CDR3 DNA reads TGTGCCAGCAGTGTCCGCTCAGGGGATGAGCAGTTCTTC.